The T cell receptor beta chain under discussion was sequenced for a study of blood T cell repertoires in COVID-19. Here immunoSEQ multiplex PCR was the method, and the copy in TCRdb shows in-frame clones only, minus some. Here the sample spans approximately 270,000 clones, around 90% being singletons. Germline V gene data show CDR1 as MNHEY and CDR2 as SVGAGI. The CDR3 runs 15 residues. J was trimmed by 5 bases and V by 11 bases; bases with no gene match: 12. The study recruited people aged 18 to 89 years across more than 20 US areas. This chain joins TRBV6-5 and TRBJ2-2; TRBD1 aligns across 9 bases. The material sequenced was PBMCs or T cells enriched from blood (not recorded which). This clonotype originated in a human donor in a cohort exposed to, infected with or recovered from COVID-19 (not recorded which). The donor label of this sample is uncertain. The CDR3: CAAYPGDRVTGELFF. In DNA form, the CDR3 reads TGTGCCGCCTACCCAGGGGACAGGGTGACCGGGGAGCTGTTTTTT.